The clone carrying this TCR beta chain has just one count. No antigen is known for it. This record comes from a study of CD4 T cells in relation to SARS-CoV-2 and coronaviruses. Study results and limitations: No crossreactivity against non-spike viral proteins was tested here.

Before the COVID-19 pandemic, during about 2011-2018, CD4+ T cells were taken from unexposed donors. CD4+ T cells were isolated from the cells after about nine days of culture. Testing used SARS-CoV-2 S/N and four cold-coronavirus spikes on unexposed-donor CD4+ T cells, cells permitting. On days 3 and 7, cultures got half fresh IL-2 medium. This CDR3 has 18 residues. Measured with immunoSEQ multiplex PCR; TCRdb has only the in-frame clones, and not every one. This table has roughly 14,000 clones, just under 80% appearing once. The rearrangement joins TRBV21-1 to TRBJ2-7; TRBD2 is taken as the D call from the table, unchecked against the DNA. TRBV21-1 is shown as a pseudogene. Sequenced: CD4+ T cells from PBMCs, cultured in vitro. This clonotype originated in a human donor in good health. The CDR3 loop reads CASSKALAGGPLSYEQYF. The DNA of the CDR3 is TGTGCCAGCAGCAAAGCACTAGCGGGAGGACCCCTCTCCTACGAGCAGTACTTC.